This TCR beta chain derives from a study of blood T cell repertoires in COVID-19. About the study: Samples representing acute and convalescent COVID-19 were sourced from the United States, Italy and Spain. From T cells, B-cell-depleted T cells, or PBMCs came the material, which was cDNA or gDNA.

As handled by the study authors: Nucleated cell number was recorded as an estimate derived from reference gene primer amplification. Method: immunoSEQ multiplex PCR; TCRdb's copy keeps in-frame clones and lacks some. V, J and clone size derive from that table, while D and trimming were established from the DNA sequence. In the table there are tens of thousands of clones, around 89% of which are singletons. This clone occurred a few times. The source material was peripheral blood. The sequence came from a human donor in a cohort sampled during active COVID-19.

The CDR3 bases are TGTGCCAGCAGCTTAGGACAGTTCAATCAGCCCCAGCATTTT. Translating it yields CASSLGQFNQPQHF. The rearrangement uses TRBV11-2 and TRBJ1-5, with D possibly TRBD1 on 5 matching bases. V dropped 1 base and J dropped 3 bases, with 7 bases sitting between them. CDR1 and CDR2 (germline): SGHAT, FQNNGV. The CDR3 is made up of 14 amino acids.